This TCR beta chain was sequenced in a study of identical twins. A single record per CDR3 protein comes from TCRdb applying MiXCR to the 5' RACE reads. Among 400,000 to 500,000 distinct CDR3 sequences, approximately 18% were seen once, and the ten largest hold 12%. The V and J ends lost 6 bases and 0 bases, in that order; junction bases with no gene match: 11. This CDR3 region has 18 residues. Germline V gives CDR1 DFQATT, CDR2 SNEGSKA (reference sequence). This clonotype came up many times. This receptor was obtained from a man in his fifties in good health. The chain couples TRBV20-1 to TRBJ2-1; 13 bases are a match to TRBD2. The sequencing input was naive T cells sorted from blood. CDR3 residues: CSARPGLAGPRSYNEQFF. The CDR3 region has the DNA TGCAGTGCACGCCCGGGACTAGCGGGACCTCGCTCCTACAATGAGCAGTTCTTC.